Listed here are 32 T cell receptor beta chains from one sample, sequenced in a study of cytotoxic CD8 clonotypes in ibrutinib-treated CLL. The data were produced by immunoSEQ multiplex PCR, yet TCRdb's version contains in-frame clones alone and is incomplete. This sample carries 60,000 to 65,000 clones, approximately 54% of them seen once, and the ten largest clones take about 15%. Here the sequenced sample was PBMCs, taken after 12 months of ibrutinib treatment. These receptors were obtained from a human donor with chronic lymphocytic leukemia.

This chain uses TRBV7-9 with TRBJ2-7; 10 bases fit TRBD2. This CDR3 comprises 16 residues. CDR1 and CDR2 from the germline V gene are SEHNR and FQNEAQ (reference sequence). V dropped 5 bases and J dropped 3; count of bases not matched to a gene: 10. In DNA, the CDR3 is TGTGCCAGCAGCCCAACTTCGGGACTAGCGAGCTACGAGCAGTACTTC. This translates into CASSPTSGLASYEQYF.

The rearrangement joins TRBV10-3 to TRBJ1-5, with unresolved D. V was shortened by 5 bases and J by 3 bases, with 8 bases between the two germline ends. Germline CDR1 reads ENHRY; CDR2 reads SYGVKD. The length of the CDR3 is 13 residues. Written as DNA, the CDR3 is TGTGCCATCAGTTTGGATTTCAATCAGCCCCAGCATTTT. The encoded protein is CAISLDFNQPQHF.

The chain carries TRBV28 and TRBJ2-6; D gene uncertain. Trimming left V 3 bases short and J 1 base short, with 7 bases between. From germline, CDR1 is MDHEN and CDR2 SYDVKM. CDR3 length: 15 residues. CDR3 nucleotide sequence: TGTGCCAGCAGTTTCTTCCAATCTGGGGCCAACGTCCTGACTTTC. Translating it yields CASSFFQSGANVLTF.

This rearrangement joins TRBV7-9 to TRBJ2-7; D is unresolved. Per germline, CDR1 SEHNR and CDR2 FQNEAQ (reference sequence). CDR3 size: 13 residues. With 5 bases removed from V and 1 base from J, the gap between germline ends came to 9 bases. In DNA, the CDR3 is TGTGCCAGCAGCCCCCCCGGTTCCTACGAGCAGTACGTC. Its protein product is CASSPPGSYEQYV.

The chain uses TRBV28 and TRBJ1-2; 7 bases line up with TRBD1. Trimming removed 6 bases from V and 4 bases from J; junction bases left unmatched: 5. The germline V gene encodes CDR1 MDHEN and CDR2 SYDVKM. This CDR3 is built from 13 residues. The CDR3 sequence: CASSAGTAYGYTF. The CDR3 DNA follows: TGTGCCAGCAGCGCCGGGACAGCCTATGGCTACACCTTC.

The chain recombines TRBV5-1 with TRBJ1-2; possible D gene TRBD1, 5 bases. CDR1 and CDR2 (germline): SGHRS, YFSETQ. This CDR3 has 13 residues. The germline V and J ends were trimmed by 7 bases and 0 bases, with 10 bases remaining between them. CDR3 sequence reads: CASGGEANYGYTF. The DNA for the CDR3 is TGCGCCAGCGGGGGGGAAGCTAACTATGGCTACACCTTC. Drawing the rest from reference TRBV5-1 and TRBJ1-2, the complete variable domain is KAGVTQTPRYLIKTRGQQVTLSCSPISGHRSVSWYQQTPGQGLQFLFEYFSETQRNKGNFPGRFSGRQFSNSRSEMNVSTLELGDSALYLCASGGEANYGYTFGSGTRLTVV.

This clone was counted at least ten times. The chain links TRBV19 to TRBJ1-5; D not certain. Germline V gives CDR1 LNHDA, CDR2 SQIVND (reference sequence). V was trimmed by 3 bases and J by 6 bases, leaving 6 bases between them. The CDR3 extends over 12 amino acids. The CDR3 DNA is TGTGCCAGTAGTATCCCTCGTCAGCCCCAGCATTTT. It translates to CASSIPRQPQHF.

This clone has a count of ten or more. The chain uses TRBV4-2 and TRBJ2-2, with TRBD1 matching 9 bases. Germline CDR1 reads LGHNA; CDR2 reads YNFKEQ. This CDR3 has 15 residues. V lost 5 bases to trimming and J lost 4 bases; unmatched junction nucleotides: 5. CDR3 loop: CASSYRTGVTGELFF. The CDR3 nucleotides read TGTGCCAGCAGCTATCGGACAGGGGTCACCGGGGAGCTGTTTTTT.

A few counts support this clone. The chain couples TRBV4-1 to TRBJ1-1; D call uncertain. V lost 2 bases and J lost 7, with 8 bases in between. The CDR3 sequence is 12 residues long. CDR1 MGHRA and CDR2 YSYEKL come from the germline V gene. The DNA of the CDR3 is TGCGCCAGCAGCCAACTACACGGTGAAGCTTTCTTT. Its protein is CASSQLHGEAFF.

The rearrangement links TRBV10-3 to TRBJ2-1; D is undetermined. The ends were cut back, 0 bases at V and 8 bases at J, with 14 bases in the middle. Germline V gives CDR1 ENHRY, CDR2 SYGVKD. The CDR3 loop spans 15 amino acids. The CDR3 region is CAISESWDSLHEQFF. The CDR3 coding sequence is TGTGCCATCAGTGAGTCTTGGGATTCCCTTCATGAGCAGTTCTTC.

This rearrangement joins TRBV6-1 to TRBJ2-7; 7 bases match TRBD2. The V gene's germline CDR1 is MNHNS and CDR2 SASEGT. This CDR3 has 13 amino acids. V lost 5 bases to trimming and J lost 4 bases; unmatched junction nucleotides: 5. The CDR3 DNA is TGTGCCAGCAGTCTCCCGGGGGGTTACGAGCAGTACGTC. Protein sequence: CASSLPGGYEQYV.

J is TRBJ2-3 and V is TRBV4-1; TRBD2 aligns across 10 bases. V lost 1 base and J lost 3; bases outside the gene matches: 4. CDR1 MGHRA and CDR2 YSYEKL come from the germline V gene. CDR3 length: 16 amino acids. The CDR3 nucleotides read TGCGCCAGCAGCCAAGTTCTGACTAGCGGGACAGATACGCAGTATTTT. The encoded protein is CASSQVLTSGTDTQYF.

The rearrangement links TRBV5-1 to TRBJ1-3; D gene ambiguous. The length of the CDR3 is 14 residues. Trimming took 5 bases from V and 0 from J, leaving 9 bases between them. Germline CDR1 is SGHRS and CDR2 is YFSETQ. CDR3 nucleotides: TGCGCCAGCAGTATGGGGAACTCTGGAAACACCATATATTTT. Its translation: CASSMGNSGNTIYF.

This chain uses TRBV2 with TRBJ2-1; 11 bases agree with TRBD2. V shed 6 bases, J shed 4 bases, and the junction held 5 bases outside the gene matches. The CDR3 length is 15 residues. Germline V gene data show CDR1 as SNHLY and CDR2 as FYNNEI. As DNA, the CDR3 is TGTGCCAGCAGCCGACTAGCGGGGACGTACAATGAGCAGTTCTTC. The encoded protein is CASSRLAGTYNEQFF.

The chain links TRBV6-5 to TRBJ2-2; a possible D gene is TRBD2 (5 bases). Between the trimmed V and J ends, which lost 7 bases and 7 bases, there was a span of 19 bases. This CDR3 is built from 15 residues. Germline V gives CDR1 MNHEY, CDR2 SVGAGI. The CDR3 bases are TGTGCCAGCACCCGCGGCCCTAGCTCCAACGGGGAGCTGTTTTTT. This sequence encodes CASTRGPSSNGELFF.

This clone occurred a few times. This chain joins TRBV5-1 and TRBJ2-1; TRBD2 aligns across 9 bases. CDR1 is SGHRS, CDR2 YFSETQ, per germline. V lost 4 bases and J lost 7; bases outside the gene matches: 9. The CDR3 extends over 15 amino acids. The CDR3 is CASSANSGGGNEQFF. The CDR3 bases are TGCGCCAGCAGCGCAAATAGCGGGGGAGGGAATGAGCAGTTCTTC.

The chain links TRBV6-5 to TRBJ2-7; D call uncertain. V was trimmed by 5 bases and J by 3 bases, leaving 5 bases between them. The CDR3 covers 11 residues. Germline CDR1 and CDR2: MNHEY and SVGAGI. As DNA, the CDR3 is TGTGCCAGCAGTGGAGTCTACGAGCAGTACTTC. This translates into CASSGVYEQYF.

The rearrangement links TRBV7-2 to TRBJ2-2; 9 nucleotides agree with TRBD2. CDR1 is SGHTA, CDR2 FQGNSA, per germline. CDR3 length: 16 residues. Germline trimming cut 4 bases from V and 7 bases from J; bases unmatched to any gene: 10. The CDR3 DNA reads TGTGCCAGCAGCTCCGGTAGCGGGAGCCGGGGCGGGGAGCTGTTTTTT. Amino acid sequence: CASSSGSGSRGGELFF.

This rearrangement joins TRBV10-3 to TRBJ1-1; D is unresolved. The V end was cut by 2 bases, the J end by 4 bases, with 17 bases between. The CDR3 length is 16 residues. Germline CDR1 and CDR2: ENHRY and SYGVKD. The CDR3 loop is CAISEVREPLGTEAFF. The DNA of the CDR3 is TGTGCCATCAGTGAGGTTAGGGAGCCATTGGGCACTGAAGCTTTCTTT.

Ten or more counts support this clone. The chain is built from TRBV5-1 and TRBJ2-7; no definite D call. Germline V CDR1 and CDR2: SGHRS, YFSETQ. This CDR3 is built from 9 residues. Deletions cut 9 bases from V and 7 bases from J, with 8 bases between. CDR3 nucleotide sequence: TGCGCCAACACCCGAGAGCAGTACGTC. Translating gives CANTREQYV.

This clone came up a few times. This sequence joins TRBV5-4 and TRBJ1-4; D might be TRBD1 (6 bases). Germline V gene lookup returns CDR1 SGHNT and CDR2 YYREEE (reference sequence). This CDR3 spans 17 amino acids. Trimming took off 4 bases at V and 4 bases at J, with 20 bases between the two ends. CDR3 DNA sequence: TGTGCCAGCAGCAAAAGACAGGACGCTTCTCTTAATGAAAAACTGTTTTTT. Protein sequence: CASSKRQDASLNEKLFF.

This clone was seen more than once but under ten times. The chain employs TRBV6-1 and TRBJ1-3; D unclear. Trimming stripped 3 bases from V and 0 bases from J, with 9 bases between. The germline V gene has CDR1 MNHNS and CDR2 SASEGT. This CDR3 comprises 15 residues. The CDR3 DNA is TGTGCCAGCAGTGATCCAGCCATCTCTGGAAACACCATATATTTT. Protein sequence: CASSDPAISGNTIYF.

This clone was seen a handful of times. The chain employs TRBV5-1 and TRBJ1-2, with D possibly TRBD1 on 5 matching bases. Germline lookup yields CDR1 SGHRS and CDR2 YFSETQ. This CDR3 has 12 amino acids. Trimming took 4 bases from V and 6 from J, leaving 10 bases between them. CDR3 amino acids: CASSPQGHGYTF. As DNA, the CDR3 is TGCGCCAGCAGCCCCCAGGGACATGGCTACACCTTC.

This clone was seen only a few times. This chain joins TRBV18 and TRBJ2-3; 7 bases line up with TRBD1. Germline assignment: CDR1 KGHSH and CDR2 LQKENI. The trim removed 5 bases at V and 3 bases at J, leaving 8 bases unmatched. There are 15 residues in the CDR3. Here the CDR3 reads CASSLQGMETDTQYF. The CDR3 DNA is TGTGCCAGCTCATTACAGGGGATGGAGACAGATACGCAGTATTTT.

The genes are TRBV7-9 and TRBJ2-2; 8 nucleotides match TRBD2. The CDR3 has 13 residues. CDR1 and CDR2 from the germline V gene are SEHNR and FQNEAQ (reference sequence). After removal of 5 bases from V and 7 bases from J, the junction contained 3 bases not matched to a gene. CDR3 bases: TGTGCCAGCAGCGCGGGGGGCGTCGGGGAGCTGTTTTTT. The encoded protein is CASSAGGVGELFF. Using reference TRBV7-9 and TRBJ2-2 for the parts outside the CDR3, the full variable domain is DTGVSQNPRHKITKRGQNVTFRCDPISEHNRLYWYRQTLGQGPEFLTYFQNEAQLEKSRLLSDRFSAERPKGSFSTLEIQRTEQGDSAMYLCASSAGGVGELFFGEGSRLTVL.

This sequence joins TRBV4-2 and TRBJ2-1; 10 positions agree with TRBD2. V shed 1 base, J shed 8 bases, and the junction held 14 bases outside the gene matches. The CDR3 sequence is 18 residues long. Germline V gives CDR1 LGHNA, CDR2 YNFKEQ. The CDR3 region is CASSQGVDPSGRRDEQFF. CDR3 DNA: TGTGCCAGCAGCCAAGGGGTGGATCCTAGCGGGAGAAGGGATGAGCAGTTCTTC.

As to this clone: A much larger clone lies a single base off, so this may be a read error. This CDR3 is also generated by other DNA sequences in the sample. V and J are TRBV5-1 and TRBJ2-6, with 7 positions matching TRBD1. This CDR3 is 18 amino acids long. Germline CDR1 SGHRS, CDR2 YFSETQ. The trim removed 1 base at V and 1 base at J, leaving 8 bases unmatched. CDR3 DNA: TGCGCCAGCAGCTTGCTAACAGGGGTGGGGTCTGGGGCCAACGTCCTGACTTTC. Its protein is CASSLLTGVGSGANVLTF.

This chain's CDR3 is CAIRISGSSNYGYTF. DNA for the CDR3: TGTGCCATCAGGATTTCGGGGTCCTCTAACTATGGCTACACCTTC. V gene TRBV10-3 combines with J gene TRBJ1-2; unclear D gene. The CDR3 length is 15 residues. The germline V and J ends were trimmed by 6 bases and 0 bases, with 14 bases remaining between them. The germline V gene has CDR1 ENHRY and CDR2 SYGVKD.

This clone was observed a few times. This chain uses TRBV6-5 with TRBJ2-5; D may be TRBD2 (5 bases). This CDR3 spans 14 amino acids. Germline V lookup: CDR1 MNHEY, CDR2 SVGAGI. The V and J ends lost 6 bases and 9 bases respectively, with 20 bases between them. The chain's CDR3 is CASRNREQKRAQYF. The DNA of the CDR3 is TGTGCCAGCAGAAACCGGGAACAAAAGAGGGCCCAGTACTTC.

V is TRBV9 and J is TRBJ2-3, with 7 nucleotides matching TRBD2. The germline CDR1 and CDR2 sequences are SGDLS and YYNGEE. The CDR3 spans 15 residues. J gave up 1 base and V 5 bases, and 7 bases lay outside the gene matches. CDR3 residues: CASSASGLRTDTQYF. The CDR3 DNA reads as TGTGCCAGCAGTGCTAGCGGACTTCGCACAGATACGCAGTATTTT.

The chain carries TRBV25-1 and TRBJ2-5; D remains unclear. This CDR3 region has 12 residues. Trimming took 4 bases from V and 7 from J, leaving 10 bases between them. Germline loops: CDR1 MGHDK, CDR2 SYGVNS. DNA of the CDR3: TGTGCCAGCAGTGGTGGGTGGAGGACCCAGTACTTC. It yields the protein CASSGGWRTQYF.

The chain joins TRBV28 to TRBJ1-4, with TRBD1 matching 9 bases. From germline, CDR1 is MDHEN and CDR2 SYDVKM. V gave up 7 bases and J gave up 5 bases; unmatched junction bases: 2. The CDR3 covers 13 residues. CDR3 nucleotide sequence: TGTGCCAGCATCGGACAGGGGAATGAAAAACTGTTTTTT. Encoded protein: CASIGQGNEKLFF.